The T cell receptor (beta chain) described here comes from a study of post-analysis software for immune sequencing data (dated by TCRdb to the mid-2010s). Notes on the research overall: The recorded disease courses included relapsing-remitting, secondary progressive and progressive-relapsing multiple sclerosis, and some patients had no subtype annotation. The multiple sclerosis patient repertoires were compared with 10 to 12 previously published healthy control repertoires from donors aged about 6 to 26 years. A subset of samples was prepared in parallel using single-end sample barcoding, then pooled and co-amplified after Illumina adapter ligation.

Taken from the germline V gene, the CDR1 and CDR2 loops are ENHRY and SYGVKD. Inclusive of the bounding cysteine and phenylalanine, the CDR3 is 19 residues long. Only CDR3 DNA is held: 57 bases, read in frame from base 1. V is shortened by 0 bases, J by 3 bases, and the region joining them spans 22 bases. A remark on this clonotype: The antigen it binds to is not known. Nothing much larger sits one base from this clone, and base qualities are not available.

Overall results and qualifications from the work: Patients showed significantly higher frequencies than controls for roughly five TRBV segments, among them TRBV5-6, TRBV5-1 and TRBV20-1. Strong co-clustering of samples prepared in the same batch was shown by direct clustering with F measure, prompting a batch-effect correction. The multiple sclerosis patient group was slightly younger than the control group. Significantly lower normalized Chao1 diversity was found in multiple sclerosis patients than in controls, suggesting substantial peripheral T-cell clonal expansion.

Receptor amplification or capture employed PCR. These reads were obtained on an Illumina HiSeq 2500. To reduce PCR and sequencing biases, unique molecular identifiers were built into the TCR beta cDNA libraries. Approximately 500,000 cDNA molecules were obtained for every 1 to 10 million input T cells, so each molecule roughly corresponded to one T cell. The same protocol used for the earlier healthy control dataset was applied to prepare and sequence the patient libraries. Samples belonging to the same batch were prepared together, multiplexed and sequenced on a shared HiSeq lane. Concerning the study's data processing: MIGEC handled the raw barcoded reads, throwing out single-read molecular identifier groups before consensus assembly and CDR3 extraction. Clonotype tables were post-analysed with VDJtools, and diversity was normalized by down-sampling all datasets to the smallest sample size. To correct batch-related cross-sample contamination, repertoire overlap clustering matched CDR3 amino acid sequences but not nucleotide sequences. In TCRdb, the public reads were trimmed at Q25 with fastp and aligned with MiXCR, with productive beta chains retained. Each entry is one CDR3 protein sequence, shown with its most common DNA and genes. The V and J calls follow TCRdb's processing rather than the paper's. This sample lists 450,000 or so distinct CDR3 sequences; approximately 45% were detected once. The top ten clonotypes cover 12% of the sample.

To demonstrate the VDJtools post-analysis software, the study profiled TCR beta repertoires from the peripheral blood of about a dozen young patients with multiple sclerosis. Multiple sclerosis patients were children and adolescents aged about 6 to 17 years. Sequencing used blood. This TCR was sampled from a girl between 5 and 17 years old with multiple sclerosis. The sequence is built from TRBV10-3 and TRBJ2-3; matching of 6 bases hints at TRBD2 as the D gene. In nucleotide form, the sequence is TGTGCCATCAGTGAGTCGTTCGCGGGACCTCGGGAAAGGACAGATACGCAGTATTTT. Translated, this is CAISESFAGPRERTDTQYF.